This TCR beta chain was recovered during a study of blood T cell repertoires in COVID-19. Germline assignment: CDR1 SGHRS and CDR2 YFSETQ. With 3 bases removed from V and 6 bases from J, the gap between germline ends came to 15 bases. This CDR3 is 15 amino acids long. Libraries were prepared by immunoSEQ multiplex PCR; TCRdb keeps only in-frame clonotypes and omits some of them. Of over 150,000 clones in the sample, roughly 86% are singletons; the top ten hold approximately 4.1%. Material: peripheral blood. This sequence originates from a woman in her sixties or seventies who had recovered from COVID-19. This rearrangement joins TRBV5-1 to TRBJ1-4, with a tentative D call TRBD1 (6 bases). The CDR3 region has the DNA TGCGCCAGCAGCTACCTGGGGGGGCTGGATGAAAAACTGTTTTTT. As protein: CASSYLGGLDEKLFF.